This is a list of T cell receptor beta chains from one sample in a study of spatial heterogeneity in lung cancer. TCRdb re-derived calls from the 5' RACE reads in MiXCR, one entry per CDR3 protein. This table holds roughly 79,000 distinct CDR3 sequences, 8% found once. Sequencing was performed on PBMCs, taken at surgery. These receptors came from a male donor with early-stage non-small cell lung cancer. CDR3s include the opening cysteine and the closing phenylalanine or tryptophan. The D gene is left open where the match is weak. Some rows mark clone size as missing; the rest say once, few, many or name a class of expanded clone.

abundance	j_gene	d_gene	v_gene	CDR3aa	CDR3nt
many	TRBJ2-1	-	TRBV12-3/TRBV12-4	CASSPGSYNEQFF	TGTGCCAGCAGCCCCGGCTCCTACAATGAGCAGTTCTTC
few	TRBJ2-1	-	TRBV6-5	CASSYSAAPYNEQFF	TGTGCCAGCAGTTACTCGGCCGCTCCCTACAATGAGCAGTTCTTC
few	TRBJ1-1	-	TRBV6-1	CASSDRQPTEAFF	TGTGCCAGCAGTGACCGACAGCCGACGGAAGCTTTCTTT
-	TRBJ2-7	-	TRBV7-8	CASSLDSRGEQYF	TGTGCCAGCAGCTTAGACAGCCGGGGCGAGCAGTACTTC
many	TRBJ2-5	-	TRBV20-1	CSASGRGRQETQYF	TGCAGTGCTAGCGGCCGGGGGCGCCAAGAGACCCAGTACTTC
-	TRBJ1-1	-	TRBV10-3	CAISEVGGPSTEAFF	TGTGCCATCAGTGAAGTCGGGGGGCCGTCCACTGAAGCTTTCTTT
many	TRBJ1-5	-	TRBV23-1	CASAGQPQHF	TGCGCCAGCGCGGGGCAGCCCCAGCATTTT
many	TRBJ2-3	TRBD2	TRBV27	CASSLSGLAGGGVTDTQYF	TGTGCCAGCAGTTTATCGGGACTAGCGGGAGGTGGAGTCACAGATACGCAGTATTTT
many	TRBJ1-4	-	TRBV15	CATSRDIQKGLTNEKLFF	TGTGCCACCAGCAGAGATATCCAGAAGGGCTTGACTAATGAAAAACTGTTTTTT
-	TRBJ1-6	-	TRBV12-3/TRBV12-4	CASSSGGSPLHF	TGTGCCAGCAGTTCGGGGGGGTCACCCCTCCACTTT
-	TRBJ2-3	-	TRBV24-1	CATNTRDTDTQYF	TGTGCCACGAATACCCGGGACACAGATACGCAGTATTTT
-	TRBJ1-2	TRBD1	TRBV3-1	CASSQDDRGLYGYTF	TGTGCCAGCAGCCAAGACGACAGGGGGCTCTATGGCTACACCTTC
many	TRBJ2-3	-	TRBV5-1	CASSFRTGSSDTQYF	TGCGCCAGCAGCTTTCGGACGGGAAGTTCAGATACGCAGTATTTT
many	TRBJ1-5	-	TRBV6-6	CASMKEFGNQPQHF	TGTGCCAGCATGAAGGAATTCGGCAATCAGCCCCAGCATTTT
many	TRBJ2-3	-	TRBV6-2/TRBV6-3	CASRSPLNTQYF	TGTGCCAGCAGATCCCCCCTGAATACGCAGTATTTT
many	TRBJ2-5	TRBD1	TRBV29-1	CSIRQGAGETQYF	TGCAGCATTCGACAGGGGGCCGGAGAGACCCAGTACTTC
many	TRBJ2-7	TRBD2	TRBV20-1	CSAKSWTSGRTAYEQYF	TGCAGTGCCAAATCCTGGACTAGCGGGAGGACAGCCTACGAGCAGTACTTC
few	TRBJ1-1	-	TRBV20-1	CSARTDRREAFF	TGCAGTGCAAGGACTGATCGTCGTGAAGCTTTCTTT
-	TRBJ1-1	-	TRBV12-3/TRBV12-4	CASSLIPFDSFEAFF	TGTGCCAGCAGTTTAATCCCCTTTGACAGTTTCGAAGCTTTCTTT